This TCR beta chain was captured by sequencing in a study of esophageal squamous cell carcinoma tumors (dated by TCRdb to the early 2020s). Regarding the study in general: Immuno relation high and low groups were defined by principal component analysis with K-means clustering applied to immunohistochemical T-cell and checkpoint marker values. The study aimed to assess TCR repertoire diversity and shared TCR repertoires of T cells within the tumor environment of esophageal squamous cell carcinoma. TCR sequencing covered approximately 10 patients: five randomly selected high immuno relation cases and five background-matched low immuno relation cases. The approximately eleven cases yielded roughly 1,500,000 total TCRalpha reads and fewer than 1.3 million total TCRbeta reads, and 31,954 and 34,876 of those reads, respectively, were unique. In Japan, approximately 53 patients with esophageal squamous cell carcinoma who were treated surgically made up the wider cohort, which included some 20 high and some 32 low immuno relation cases.

For this clonotype: Its antigen is still unknown. No base qualities exist here, and no much larger clone lies one base off it.

The protocol used for the library was 5' RACE. The PCR step used KAPA HiFi along with constant-region primers for TCRalpha or TCRbeta and a P20EA primer, and a nested second PCR with CA2 or CB2 followed. Amplification of TCR genes was performed by unbiased adaptor ligation RT-PCR, in which reverse transcription was carried out with Superscript III and a polyT18-containing BSL-18E primer. After second-strand synthesis and blunting, the P10EA/P20EA adaptor was ligated to the cDNA 5' end, followed by NotI digestion. The first and second PCRs ran 20 cycles of 98°C for 20 s, 65°C for 30 s and 72°C for 1 min. Amplicons were indexed with the Nextera XT Index kit v2 Set A, pooled equimolarly and quantified on a Qubit 2.0 Fluorometer. Sequencing was carried out on the Illumina MiSeq platform with 2x300 bp paired-end reads. Per the source publication's procedure: Using Repertoire Genesis software ver.1.0, reads were assigned to V and J genes based on the highest identity to IMGT reference sequences. The CDR3 region was defined as running from Cys104 to Phe118 plus Gly119 and was then translated, while a unique sequence read was defined by a distinct combination of V, J and CDR3 amino acids. Shared V|J combinations were chosen if significant in both a Fisher's exact test in edgeR and a Mann Whitney U test. After singletons were removed and 500 repertoire combinations were bootstrapped, the repertoire dissimilarity index was calculated with the R rdi package. TCRdb reran the public reads through fastp at Q25 and MiXCR, keeping productive beta chains. Every distinct CDR3 protein forms one entry, paired with its most common genes and DNA. The V and J calls were determined by TCRdb, not by the authors. The sample records about 5,600 distinct CDR3 sequences, 22% of which are singletons. The ten largest clones capture more than 25% of the sample.

General conclusions and limits of the study: Because TCRalphabeta repertoire variation was large, shared V|J recombination candidates may have been selected by chance. TCR repertoire analysis included only a few cases, and CDR3 clonotype-level investigation was not performed. A single dominant TCRalpha VJ recombination with apparently reduced TCRalpha diversity was observed in three of the 10 cases. Because TCRalpha and TCRbeta chains were sequenced separately, chain pairing and the antigens recognized remained unknown. The high immuno relation group had higher significant repertoire counts, although the two groups did not differ in total TCR repertoire counts.

Anyone who had received neoadjuvant chemotherapy or who was missing clinical information was not enrolled. The TCR-sequenced cases shown were male and underwent subtotal esophagectomy with 2- or 3-field lymphadenectomy. A Qiagen AllPrep kit was used to extract RNA from bulk tumor tissue sections, and T cells were not sorted. Small sections of surgically resected tumor tissue were kept in RNAlater reagent at -80 degrees C until RNA was extracted. The sequenced sample consisted of tumor tissue. This clonotype was sampled from a man aged 45 to 79 with esophageal squamous cell carcinoma.

The DNA sequence is as follows: TGTGCCAGCAGCTTAGGTGCAGGGAGAGAGACCCAGTACTTC. This translates into CASSLGAGRETQYF. This sequence uses TRBV7-9 and TRBJ2-5; the D region is possibly TRBD1 or TRBD2, each matching across 5 bases. CDR1 and CDR2 were assigned from the germline V gene (reference sequence) as SEHNR and FQNEAQ. V loses 1 base, J loses 4 bases, and the germline ends lie 10 bases apart. The CDR3 sequence holds 14 residues, the cysteine and phenylalanine included. Only the CDR3 part of the read is kept: 42 bases, read in frame from the first base.